The 27 T cell receptor beta chains listed next were all sequenced from one sample in a study of identical twins. TCRdb re-called the 5' RACE reads through MiXCR, storing one row per CDR3 protein. The data show 650,000 to 800,000 distinct CDR3 sequences, about 9.4% seen once. These records were also assigned to another study, of yellow fever vaccine responses in identical twins.

The material sequenced was PBMCs. The receptors originated from a woman aged 18-29 years in good health.

This clonotype was detected a few times. A much larger clone is a single base away; this may be a read error. Since the CDR3 does not end with the conserved phenylalanine or tryptophan, this likely comes from a read error. V gene TRBV7-6 combines with J gene TRBJ2-1; D is perhaps TRBD1 (6 bases). Germline loops: CDR1 SGHVS, CDR2 FNYEAQ. The V and J ends lost 2 bases and 7 bases respectively, with 9 bases between them. CDR3 length equals 13 residues. The DNA for the CDR3 is TGTGCCAGCAGCTTAATCAGGGGAAATGAGCAGTTCCTC. Protein: CASSLIRGNEQFL.

Turning to this clonotype: The junction does not match germline at one end; this may be a read error. The rearrangement uses TRBV5-4 and TRBJ2-1, with D possibly TRBD1 on 5 matching bases. This CDR3 comprises 12 residues. Germline assignment: CDR1 SGHNT and CDR2 YYREEE (reference sequence). The DNA of the CDR3 is TGTGCCATCAGCCCAGGGCTCAATGAGCAGTTCTTC. Its translation: CAISPGLNEQFF.

V gene TRBV6-1 combines with J gene TRBJ2-3, with 13 bases that match TRBD2. J was trimmed by 3 bases and V by 6 bases; bases with no gene match: 12. This CDR3 spans 18 amino acids. CDR1 and CDR2 (germline): MNHNS, SASEGT. The CDR3 region is CASRSGTSGTTGTDTQYF. CDR3 coding DNA: TGTGCCAGCAGATCCGGGACTAGCGGGACCACTGGGACAGATACGCAGTATTTT.

In its sample, this clonotype was seen many times. J is TRBJ2-1 and V is TRBV27; 11 bases align to TRBD1. Trimming cost V 10 bases and J 5 bases; bases outside gene matches: 4. The CDR3 length is 13 residues. From germline, CDR1 is MNHEY and CDR2 SMNVEV (reference sequence). The CDR3 reads CATGTGGDNEQFF. The CDR3, as DNA: TGTGCCACCGGGACAGGGGGAGACAATGAGCAGTTCTTC.

This clonotype has more than one count but fewer than ten. V and J are TRBV20-1 and TRBJ2-2; 10 bases line up with TRBD1. Germline V gene lookup returns CDR1 DFQATT and CDR2 SNEGSKA (reference sequence). With 6 bases clipped from V and 7 bases from J, the junction kept 8 bases outside the gene matches. CDR3 length equals 14 residues. Here the CDR3 reads CSANRQGAVGELFF. Written as DNA, the CDR3 is TGCAGTGCAAATAGACAGGGGGCCGTCGGGGAGCTGTTTTTT.

The chain recombines TRBV10-3 with TRBJ2-1, with TRBD2 identical over 9 bases. Germline CDR1 ENHRY, CDR2 SYGVKD. The CDR3 contains 17 residues. V lost 4 bases to trimming and J lost 5 bases; unmatched junction nucleotides: 12. CDR3 in amino acids: CAISVREAGGRDNEQFF. The CDR3 DNA reads TGTGCCATCAGTGTACGTGAGGCGGGGGGGCGGGACAATGAGCAGTTCTTC.

This chain joins TRBV20-1 and TRBJ2-7; 13 positions agree with TRBD2. Germline assignment: CDR1 DFQATT and CDR2 SNEGSKA (reference sequence). With V trimmed by 5 bases and J by 5 bases, 9 bases remained unmatched. There are 15 residues in the CDR3. CDR3 bases: TGCAGTGCTTCGGGACTAGCGGGAAGGTTGGACGAGCAGTACTTC. Translating gives CSASGLAGRLDEQYF.

There are many counts of this clonotype. This rearrangement joins TRBV7-2 to TRBJ2-7; D is unresolved. There are 11 residues in the CDR3. Germline lookup yields CDR1 SGHTA and CDR2 FQGNSA. V was clipped by 5 bases and J by 9 bases, with 11 bases between them. The CDR3 loop is CASSPSIVQYF. As DNA, the CDR3 is TGTGCCAGCAGCCCAAGTATAGTGCAGTACTTC.

The sample holds a few counts of this clonotype. The chain couples TRBV19 to TRBJ1-1; the D is unclear. The CDR3 is 13 residues long. Germline V gives CDR1 LNHDA, CDR2 SQIVND (reference sequence). Trimming cost V 3 bases and J 1 base, with 6 bases left between them. The CDR3 coding sequence is TGTGCCAGTAGTATTCTGGCGAACACTGAAGCTTTCTTT. Its translation: CASSILANTEAFF.

The chain is built from TRBV5-6 and TRBJ2-2; possibly TRBD1 for D (6 bases). The CDR3 covers 16 residues. Germline V gene lookup returns CDR1 SGHDT and CDR2 YYEEEE. The V gene lost 5 bases and the J gene lost 0 bases, with 14 bases spanning the gap. The CDR3 loop is CASRQTGTTNTGELFF. CDR3 in DNA: TGTGCCAGCAGACAAACCGGGACAACGAACACCGGGGAGCTGTTTTTT.

Ten or more counts support this clonotype. This rearrangement joins TRBV4-3 to TRBJ2-1, with unresolved D. Germline V gene lookup returns CDR1 LGHNA and CDR2 YSLEER. CDR3 size: 18 residues. Between the trimmed V and J ends, which lost 1 base and 5 bases, there was a span of 21 bases. The CDR3 loop reads CASSQGHLRTRYDNEQFF. DNA of the CDR3: TGCGCCAGCAGCCAAGGCCACCTGAGGACCCGATACGACAATGAGCAGTTCTTC.

The CDR3 spells CASSLDLLAGGLADTQYF. CDR3 DNA: TGTGCCAGCAGCTTAGATTTGCTAGCGGGGGGGCTGGCAGATACGCAGTATTTT. The rearrangement uses TRBV11-2 and TRBJ2-3; 12 bases map to TRBD2. The germline CDR1 and CDR2 sequences are SGHAT and FQNNGV. With V trimmed by 0 bases and J by 4 bases, 8 bases remained unmatched. The CDR3 is 18 residues long.

V and J are TRBV6-1 and TRBJ1-5, with D possibly TRBD1 on 5 matching bases. V gave up 1 base and J gave up 6 bases, with 13 bases separating them. CDR3 length: 15 residues. Germline values: CDR1 MNHNS, CDR2 SASEGT. CDR3 DNA: TGTGCCAGCAGTGAAGACGGGGGACCTAGTCAGCCCCAGCATTTT. Its translation is CASSEDGGPSQPQHF.

The V call is TRBV2, the J call TRBJ2-2; D is possibly TRBD1 (6 bases). V lost 4 bases to trimming and J lost 4 bases, with 10 bases between them. Germline loops: CDR1 SNHLY, CDR2 FYNNEI. The CDR3 spans 14 residues. The CDR3 bases are TGTGCCAGCAGTGGGCCCAGGGGCACCGGGGAGCTGTTTTTT. Translating it yields CASSGPRGTGELFF.

Ten or more counts support this clonotype. V usage is TRBV29-1 and J usage is TRBJ2-7; 8 nucleotides line up with TRBD1. Germline V CDR1 and CDR2: SQVTM, ANQGSEA. V shed 3 bases, J shed 2 bases, and the junction held 6 bases outside the gene matches. This CDR3 comprises 14 residues. The CDR3 coding sequence is TGCAGCGTTGATACTGGGACAGGCGCCTACGAGCAGTACTTC. Amino acids: CSVDTGTGAYEQYF.

The sample holds a few counts of this clonotype. The chain uses TRBV20-1 and TRBJ2-7; D is perhaps TRBD1 (5 bases). This CDR3 comprises 13 residues. Between the trimmed V and J ends, which lost 6 bases and 5 bases, there was a span of 17 bases. Germline V gene lookup returns CDR1 DFQATT and CDR2 SNEGSKA (reference sequence). CDR3 nucleotide sequence: TGCAGTGCCAACTCCCCAGGGTTCAACGAGCAGTACTTC. Encoded protein: CSANSPGFNEQYF.

The genes are TRBV7-9 and TRBJ2-7, with 10 bases matching TRBD1. In germline, CDR1 is SEHNR, CDR2 FQNEAQ (reference sequence). After removal of 1 base from V and 3 bases from J, the junction contained 6 bases not matched to a gene. This CDR3 is built from 16 residues. The CDR3 nucleotides read TGTGCCAGCAGCTTAGGGATGGGACAGGGGTACTACGAGCAGTACTTC. It codes for CASSLGMGQGYYEQYF.

This clonotype was counted ten times or more. V gene TRBV29-1 combines with J gene TRBJ2-1; D unclear. CDR1 is SQVTM and CDR2 is ANQGSEA in the germline V gene. Trimming removed 6 bases at V and 4 bases at J, with 16 bases between. This CDR3 contains 14 residues. Written as DNA, the CDR3 is TGCAGCGTGATAGTATGGGCGAAGTACAATGAGCAGTTCTTC. Its translation: CSVIVWAKYNEQFF.

This clonotype was seen repeatedly, ten times or more. The V call is TRBV25-1, the J call TRBJ2-7; 9 bases are shared with TRBD1. This CDR3 contains 15 residues. The germline CDR1 and CDR2 sequences are MGHDK and SYGVNS. V lost 1 base, J lost 5 bases, and 6 bases stayed unmatched. CDR3 bases: TGTGCCAGCAGTGAATTGGGACAGGGCCTCCACGAGCAGTACTTC. It translates to CASSELGQGLHEQYF.

V is TRBV2 and J is TRBJ2-5; D remains unclear. Germline values: CDR1 SNHLY, CDR2 FYNNEI. V lost 7 bases to trimming and J lost 1 base, with 10 bases between them. The CDR3 runs 13 residues. The CDR3 DNA reads as TGTGCCAGCACCCCCTCTCCCCAAGAGACCCAGTACTTC. Translated: CASTPSPQETQYF. Filled out from reference TRBV2 and TRBJ2-5, the complete variable domain reads EPEVTQTPSHQVTQMGQEVILRCVPISNHLYFYWYRQILGQKVEFLVSFYNNEISEKSEIFDDQFSVERPDGSNFTLKIRSTKLEDSAMYFCASTPSPQETQYFGPGTRLLVL.

This clonotype has only a few counts. V and J are TRBV5-1 and TRBJ1-2; no firm D call. CDR1 and CDR2 (germline): SGHRS, YFSETQ. The CDR3 has 13 amino acids. The V gene lost 2 bases and the J gene lost 6 bases, with 11 bases spanning the gap. The CDR3 spells CASSFSSGDGYTF. Here the CDR3 DNA reads TGCGCCAGCAGCTTCTCTTCCGGGGATGGCTACACCTTC. The full variable domain, with the rest looked up from reference TRBV5-1 and TRBJ1-2, is KAGVTQTPRYLIKTRGQQVTLSCSPISGHRSVSWYQQTPGQGLQFLFEYFSETQRNKGNFPGRFSGRQFSNSRSEMNVSTLELGDSALYLCASSFSSGDGYTFGSGTRLTVV.

The table lists this clonotype with many counts. CDR3: CASSQSGSYEQYF. The CDR3 DNA reads TGTGCCAGCAGCCAATCGGGGTCCTACGAGCAGTACTTC. The rearrangement joins TRBV6-2 or TRBV6-3 to TRBJ2-7; a possible D gene is TRBD2 (5 bases). Looked up from germline, CDR1 is MNHEY and CDR2 is SVGEGT. Trimming left V 6 bases short and J 1 base short, with 10 bases between. This CDR3 has 13 residues.

The V and J genes are TRBV15 and TRBJ2-4, with D possibly being TRBD1 (6 bases). Trimming took 5 bases from V and 0 from J, leaving 11 bases between them. CDR1 LNHNV and CDR2 YYDKDF come from the germline V gene (reference sequence). The CDR3 runs to 15 residues. CDR3 loop: CATSDPGVAKNIQYF. CDR3 in DNA: TGTGCCACCAGCGACCCAGGGGTAGCCAAAAACATTCAGTACTTC.

This chain connects TRBV30 to TRBJ2-7; unclear D gene. The CDR3 sequence is 12 residues long. CDR1 is GTSNPN, CDR2 SVGIG, per germline (reference sequence). V lost 0 bases and J lost 2, with 5 bases in between. CDR3 sequence reads: CAWSVKTYEQYF. Here the CDR3 DNA reads TGTGCCTGGAGTGTTAAAACCTACGAGCAGTACTTC.

In its sample, this clonotype was seen a few times. This sequence joins TRBV2 and TRBJ2-2; D is uncertain. The germline gives CDR1 SNHLY, CDR2 FYNNEI. V shed 6 bases and J shed 1 base, with 12 bases lying between them. CDR3 size: 15 residues. This CDR3 is CASRRTPLNTGELFF. CDR3 DNA sequence: TGTGCCAGCAGAAGGACCCCCTTGAACACCGGGGAGCTGTTTTTT.

The rearrangement uses TRBV6-1 and TRBJ2-1; 13 bases match TRBD2. CDR1 is MNHNS and CDR2 is SASEGT in the germline V gene. The CDR3 length is 17 residues. The trim removed 5 bases at V and 5 bases at J, leaving 9 bases unmatched. Here the CDR3 reads CASSTAPGLAGNNEQFF. In nucleotides, the CDR3 is TGTGCCAGCAGTACCGCCCCGGGACTAGCGGGAAACAATGAGCAGTTCTTC.

The sample holds a few counts of this clonotype. The chain has TRBV12-5 and TRBJ2-2; D is possibly TRBD2 (6 bases). This CDR3 has 14 residues. Trimming removed 6 bases from V and 1 base from J, with 9 bases in between. Per the germline V gene, CDR1 is LGHNT and CDR2 is FRNRAP. The CDR3 reads CASGRGLNTGELFF. Here the CDR3 DNA reads TGTGCTAGTGGACGGGGACTGAACACCGGGGAGCTGTTTTTT.